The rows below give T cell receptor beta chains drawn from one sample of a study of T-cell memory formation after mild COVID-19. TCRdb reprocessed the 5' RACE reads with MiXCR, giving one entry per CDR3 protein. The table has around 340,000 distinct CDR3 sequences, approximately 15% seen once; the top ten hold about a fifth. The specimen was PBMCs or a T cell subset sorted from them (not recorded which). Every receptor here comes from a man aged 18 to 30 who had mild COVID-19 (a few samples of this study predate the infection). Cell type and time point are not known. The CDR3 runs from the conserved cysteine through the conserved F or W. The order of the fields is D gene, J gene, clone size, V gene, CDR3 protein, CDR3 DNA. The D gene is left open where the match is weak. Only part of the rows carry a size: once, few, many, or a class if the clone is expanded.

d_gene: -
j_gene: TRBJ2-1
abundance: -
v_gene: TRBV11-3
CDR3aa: CASSPGGFRNEQFF
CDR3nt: TGTGCCAGCAGCCCTGGGGGGTTCAGAAATGAGCAGTTCTTC

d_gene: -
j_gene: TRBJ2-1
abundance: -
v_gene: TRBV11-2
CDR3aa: CASSLEGGPSYNEQFF
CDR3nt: TGTGCCAGCAGCTTAGAGGGGGGGCCCTCCTACAATGAGCAGTTCTTC

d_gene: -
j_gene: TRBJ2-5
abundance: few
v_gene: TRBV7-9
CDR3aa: CASSLWPGRTQETQYF
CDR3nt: TGTGCCAGCAGCTTATGGCCCGGGCGAACCCAAGAGACCCAGTACTTC

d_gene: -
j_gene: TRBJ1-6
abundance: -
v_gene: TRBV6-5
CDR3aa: CASSYSIQGDNSPLHF
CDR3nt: TGTGCCAGCAGTTACTCGATACAGGGAGATAATTCACCCCTCCACTTT

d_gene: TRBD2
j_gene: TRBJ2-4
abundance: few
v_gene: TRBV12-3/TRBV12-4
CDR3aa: CASSQGRDIQYF
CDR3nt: TGTGCCAGCAGTCAAGGGAGGGACATTCAGTACTTC

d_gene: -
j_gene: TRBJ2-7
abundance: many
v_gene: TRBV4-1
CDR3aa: CASSPGPNYEQYF
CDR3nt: TGCGCCAGCAGCCCCGGGCCTAACTACGAGCAGTACTTC

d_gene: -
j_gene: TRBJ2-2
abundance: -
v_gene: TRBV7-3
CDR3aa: CASSLPPSGPGELFF
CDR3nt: TGTGCCAGCAGCTTACCCCCCAGCGGCCCCGGGGAGCTGTTTTTT

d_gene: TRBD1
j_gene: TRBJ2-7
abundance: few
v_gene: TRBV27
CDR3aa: CASSLTRGPHEQYF
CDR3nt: TGTGCCAGCAGTCTAACCAGGGGGCCCCACGAGCAGTACTTC

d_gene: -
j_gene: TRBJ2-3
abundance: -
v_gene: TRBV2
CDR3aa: CASSDKAGATDTQYF
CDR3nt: TGTGCCAGCAGTGATAAGGCGGGGGCAACAGATACGCAGTATTTT

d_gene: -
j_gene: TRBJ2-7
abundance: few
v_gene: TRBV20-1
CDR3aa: CNLIPYGGPLKQYF
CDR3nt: TGCAACCTAATCCCTTACGGGGGGCCCTTGAAGCAGTACTTC

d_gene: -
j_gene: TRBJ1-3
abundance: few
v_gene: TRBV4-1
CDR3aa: CASSHPLYTSGNTIYF
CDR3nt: TGCGCCAGCAGCCATCCTTTATACACCTCTGGAAACACCATATATTTT

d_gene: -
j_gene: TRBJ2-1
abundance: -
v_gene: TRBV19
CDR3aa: CASSIVSSYNEQFF
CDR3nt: TGTGCCAGTAGTATCGTCAGTTCCTACAATGAGCAGTTCTTC

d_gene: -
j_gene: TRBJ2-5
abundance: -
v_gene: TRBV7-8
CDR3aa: CASSPPGPVRETQYF
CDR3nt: TGTGCCAGCAGCCCCCCTGGGCCGGTGAGAGAGACCCAGTACTTC

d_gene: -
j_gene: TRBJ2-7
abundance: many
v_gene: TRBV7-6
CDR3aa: CASSLAPGSSYEQYF
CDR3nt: TGTGCCAGCAGCTTAGCGCCGGGAAGCTCCTACGAGCAGTACTTC

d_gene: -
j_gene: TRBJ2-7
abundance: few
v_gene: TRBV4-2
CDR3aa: CASSQAILTTTSEQYF
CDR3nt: TGTGCCAGCAGCCAAGCCATTTTGACGACCACCTCCGAGCAGTACTTC

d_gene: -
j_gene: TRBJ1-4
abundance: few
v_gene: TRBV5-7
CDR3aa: CASSLKGCEKLFF
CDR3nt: TGTGCCAGCAGCTTGAAAGGGTGTGAAAAACTGTTTTTT

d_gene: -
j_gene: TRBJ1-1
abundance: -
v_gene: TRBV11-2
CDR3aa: CASRRIGGGNTEAFF
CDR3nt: TGTGCCAGCAGGCGGATCGGGGGAGGGAACACTGAAGCTTTCTTT

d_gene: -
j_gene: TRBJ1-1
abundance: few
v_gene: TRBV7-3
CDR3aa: CASSLTRVNTEAFF
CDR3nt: TGTGCCAGCAGCTTAACCCGGGTGAACACTGAAGCTTTCTTT

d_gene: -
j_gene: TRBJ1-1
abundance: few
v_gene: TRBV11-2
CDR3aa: CASSMMRRAEAFF
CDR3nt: TGTGCCAGCAGTATGATGCGTAGGGCTGAAGCTTTCTTT

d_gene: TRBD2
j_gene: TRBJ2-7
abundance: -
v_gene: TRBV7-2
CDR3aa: CASSYGGGAYEQYF
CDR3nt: TGTGCCAGCAGCTATGGGGGGGGAGCCTACGAGCAGTACTTC

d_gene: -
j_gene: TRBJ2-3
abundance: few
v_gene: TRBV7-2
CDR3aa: CASAWGNTDTQYF
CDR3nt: TGTGCCAGCGCCTGGGGGAACACAGATACGCAGTATTTT

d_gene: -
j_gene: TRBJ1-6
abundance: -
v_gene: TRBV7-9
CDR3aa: CASSFFGEASPLHF
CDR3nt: TGTGCCAGCAGCTTTTTTGGGGAGGCCTCACCCCTCCACTTT

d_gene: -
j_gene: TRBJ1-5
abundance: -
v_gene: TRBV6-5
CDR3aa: CASNRYNQPQHF
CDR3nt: TGTGCCAGCAATCGGTACAATCAGCCCCAGCATTTT

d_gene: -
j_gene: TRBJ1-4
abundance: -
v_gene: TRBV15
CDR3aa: CATRTSGNEKLFF
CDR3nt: TGTGCCACCAGAACAAGTGGGAATGAAAAACTGTTTTTT

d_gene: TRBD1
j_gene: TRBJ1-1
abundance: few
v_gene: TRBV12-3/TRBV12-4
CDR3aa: CASSSDRGLGTEAFF
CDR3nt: TGTGCCAGCAGTTCCGACAGGGGGCTTGGCACTGAAGCTTTCTTT

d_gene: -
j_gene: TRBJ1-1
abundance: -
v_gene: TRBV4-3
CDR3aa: CASSQDITGLGDTEAFF
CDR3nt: TGCGCCAGCAGCCAAGATATCACAGGGTTGGGGGACACTGAAGCTTTCTTT

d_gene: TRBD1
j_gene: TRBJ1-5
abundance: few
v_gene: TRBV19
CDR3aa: CASSTRDSSNQPQHF
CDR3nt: TGTGCCAGTAGTACCCGGGACAGTAGCAATCAGCCCCAGCATTTT

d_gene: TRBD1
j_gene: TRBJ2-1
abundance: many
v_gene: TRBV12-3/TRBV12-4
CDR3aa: CASSLGTGAMFGFYNEQFF
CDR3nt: TGTGCCAGCAGCCTTGGGACAGGGGCGATGTTCGGGTTCTACAATGAGCAGTTCTTC

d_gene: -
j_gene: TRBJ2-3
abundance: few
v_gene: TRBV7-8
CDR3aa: CASSPWRPSTDTQYF
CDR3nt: TGTGCCAGCAGCCCTTGGAGACCGAGCACAGATACGCAGTATTTT

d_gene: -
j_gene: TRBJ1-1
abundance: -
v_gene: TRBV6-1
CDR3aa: CASSEQQGYTEAFF
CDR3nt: TGTGCCAGCAGTGAACAGCAGGGGTACACTGAAGCTTTCTTT

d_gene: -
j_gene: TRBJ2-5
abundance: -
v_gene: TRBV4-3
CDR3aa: CASSQGAGREETQYF
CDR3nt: TGCGCCAGCAGCCAGGGAGCAGGGCGGGAAGAGACCCAGTACTTC

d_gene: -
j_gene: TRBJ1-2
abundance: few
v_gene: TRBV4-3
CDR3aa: CASSPTRGYGYTF
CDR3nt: TGCGCCAGCAGCCCAACCCGGGGCTATGGCTACACCTTC

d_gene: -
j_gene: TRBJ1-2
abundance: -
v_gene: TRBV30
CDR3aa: CAWSSQDSYGYTF
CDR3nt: TGTGCCTGGAGTTCCCAGGACAGCTATGGCTACACCTTC

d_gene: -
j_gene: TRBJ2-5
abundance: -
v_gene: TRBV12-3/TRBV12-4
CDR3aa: CASSSGTVETQYF
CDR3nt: TGTGCCAGCAGCTCCGGGACCGTGGAGACCCAGTACTTC

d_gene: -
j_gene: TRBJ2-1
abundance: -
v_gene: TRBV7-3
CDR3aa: CASSSGTHNEQFF
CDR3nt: TGTGCCAGCAGCTCCGGGACTCACAATGAGCAGTTCTTC

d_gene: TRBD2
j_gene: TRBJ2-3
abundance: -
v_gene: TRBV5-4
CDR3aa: CASSPGRVAGETQYF
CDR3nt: TGTGCCAGCAGCCCAGGGAGGGTAGCGGGAGAGACGCAGTATTTT

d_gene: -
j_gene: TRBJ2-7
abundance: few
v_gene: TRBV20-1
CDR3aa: CSAVMPRDGPYEQYF
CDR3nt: TGCAGTGCCGTCATGCCACGGGACGGTCCCTACGAGCAGTACTTC

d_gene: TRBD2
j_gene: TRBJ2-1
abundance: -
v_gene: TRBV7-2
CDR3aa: CASSLSGENEQFF
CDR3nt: TGTGCCAGCAGCTTAAGCGGGGAAAATGAGCAGTTCTTC

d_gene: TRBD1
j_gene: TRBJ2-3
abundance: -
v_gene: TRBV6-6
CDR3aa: CASSYFHRGGTDTQYF
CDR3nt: TGTGCCAGCAGTTACTTTCACAGGGGGGGCACAGATACGCAGTATTTT

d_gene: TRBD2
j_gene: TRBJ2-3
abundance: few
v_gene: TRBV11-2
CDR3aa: CASSGGLAGEVKRTDTQYF
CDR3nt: TGTGCCAGCAGCGGGGGACTAGCGGGGGAAGTGAAACGCACAGATACGCAGTATTTT

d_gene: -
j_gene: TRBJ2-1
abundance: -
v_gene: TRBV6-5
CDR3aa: CASSYNRDYEQFF
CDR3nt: TGTGCCAGCAGTTACAACAGGGACTATGAGCAGTTCTTC

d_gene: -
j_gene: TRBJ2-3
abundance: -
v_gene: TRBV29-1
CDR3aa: CSVEVGDTQYF
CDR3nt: TGCAGCGTTGAAGTCGGAGATACGCAGTATTTT

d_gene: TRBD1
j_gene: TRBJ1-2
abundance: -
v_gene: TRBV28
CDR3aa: CASSQLQGDGYTF
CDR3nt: TGTGCCAGCAGCCAACTACAGGGGGATGGCTACACCTTC

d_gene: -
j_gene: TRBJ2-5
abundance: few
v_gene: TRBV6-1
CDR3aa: CASSGSAAWETQYF
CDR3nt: TGTGCCAGCAGTGGTTCGGCCGCGTGGGAGACCCAGTACTTC

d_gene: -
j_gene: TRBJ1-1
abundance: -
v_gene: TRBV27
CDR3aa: CASSFPGYTEAFF
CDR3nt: TGTGCCAGCAGTTTCCCGGGCTACACTGAAGCTTTCTTT